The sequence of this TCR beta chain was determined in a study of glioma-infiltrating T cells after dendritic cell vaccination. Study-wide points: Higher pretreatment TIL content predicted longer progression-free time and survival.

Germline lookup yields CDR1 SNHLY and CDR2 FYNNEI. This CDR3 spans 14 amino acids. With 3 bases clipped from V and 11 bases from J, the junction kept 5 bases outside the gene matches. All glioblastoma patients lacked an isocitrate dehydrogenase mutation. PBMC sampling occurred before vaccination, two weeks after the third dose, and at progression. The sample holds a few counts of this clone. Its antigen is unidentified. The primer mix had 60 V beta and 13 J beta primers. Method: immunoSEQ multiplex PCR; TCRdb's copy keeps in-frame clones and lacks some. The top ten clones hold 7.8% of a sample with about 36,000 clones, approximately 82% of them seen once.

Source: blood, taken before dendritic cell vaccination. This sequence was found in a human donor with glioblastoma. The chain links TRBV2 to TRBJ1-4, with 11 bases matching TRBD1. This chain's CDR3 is CASSDRTGGGKLFF. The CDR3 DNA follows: TGTGCCAGCAGTGACCGGACAGGGGGCGGGAAACTGTTTTTT.